The T cell receptor (beta chain) under discussion was sequenced for a study of blood T cell repertoires in COVID-19. Overall study context: T cells, B-cell-depleted T cells, or PBMCs supplied cDNA or gDNA.

The germline CDR1 and CDR2 sequences are MDHEN and SYDVKM. V was pared by 4 bases and J by 5 bases, with 13 bases between. CDR3 length equals 14 residues. Those enrolled, adults aged about 18 to 89 years, came from about 24 US areas. Membership in each cohort depended on participant-reported clinical history. Clones were read by immunoSEQ multiplex PCR, and TCRdb kept only the in-frame ones, dropping some. The sample lists 250,000 or so clones; about 80% were seen once. The chain couples TRBV28 to TRBJ2-3; TRBD2 might be the D (5 bases). The source of this sequence is a middle-aged man who had recovered from COVID-19. Input material: PBMCs or T cells enriched from blood (not recorded which). The CDR3 bases are TGTGCCAGCAGTTCCCCGAGCCGGGGAGATACGCAGTATTTT. Amino acids: CASSSPSRGDTQYF.